This is a list of T cell receptor beta chains from one sample in a study of T cells in Graves' hyperthyroidism and ophthalmopathy. TCRdb re-called the multiplex PCR reads with MiXCR, one entry per CDR3 protein. The sample carries approximately 400,000 distinct CDR3 sequences, about 14% recorded once. The sample consisted of blood. The receptors come from an older woman with Graves' hyperthyroidism. Both conserved end residues are trimmed from each CDR3. Fields, in order: V gene, CDR3 protein.

>TRBV7-9
ASSPTGRAPDTQY
>TRBV2
ASSVNKVVNTEAF
>TRBV5-1
ASSLDPGGQNTEAF
>TRBV5-8
ASSPGLAGGDTGELF
>TRBV11-1
ASSLAGGWSYNEQF
>TRBV20-1
SARGSSGRFQETQY
>TRBV11-2
ASYMVGDPQY
>TRBV6-1
ASSASRTGRDQPQH
>TRBV11-3
ASSLVPSRDTGELF
>TRBV9
ASSVAVSGANVLT
>TRBV24-1
ATSDLLPGAF